These 30 T cell receptor beta chains came from one sample sequenced in a study of control samples from healthy donors and cancer patients. Using immunoSEQ multiplex PCR, the repertoire was profiled, and TCRdb retains in-frame clones only, with some absent. Of 100,000 to 150,000 clones in the sample, about 90% were seen once. Sequenced sample: blood. The receptors were gathered from a man aged 18 to 29 in good health.

The chain links TRBV27 to TRBJ1-1, with 11 nucleotides matching TRBD1. The CDR3 length is 15 residues. V was clipped by 5 bases and J by 1 base; unmatched bases: 3. Germline CDR1 MNHEY, CDR2 SMNVEV (reference sequence). The CDR3 region has the DNA TGTGCCAGCAGTCGGACAGGGGGCACGAACACTGAAGCTTTCTTT. Protein sequence: CASSRTGGTNTEAFF.

This chain connects TRBV28 to TRBJ2-1, with TRBD2 identical over 11 bases. J lost 6 bases, V lost 0 bases, and 7 bases had no gene match. The CDR3 extends over 17 amino acids. Germline V gives CDR1 MDHEN, CDR2 SYDVKM. The CDR3 coding sequence is TGTGCCAGCAGTTTATGGGGGGGGACTAGCGGATCCAATGAGCAGTTCTTC. Its translation is CASSLWGGTSGSNEQFF.

V is TRBV4-3 and J is TRBJ2-1; D might be TRBD2 (5 bases). The CDR3 spans 13 residues. Per germline, CDR1 LGHNA and CDR2 YSLEER. The V and J ends lost 1 base and 10 bases respectively, with 11 bases between them. CDR3 bases: TGCGCCAGCAGCCAAGCGTTCGGGGAGGAGCAGTTCTTC. Its protein product is CASSQAFGEEQFF.

This rearrangement joins TRBV24-1 to TRBJ2-1; no firm D call. Per the germline V gene, CDR1 is KGHDR and CDR2 is SFDVKD. Trimming shortened V by 6 bases and J by 0 bases, and 8 bases separated the two germline ends. The CDR3 sequence is 14 residues long. CDR3 region: CATSSSSSYNEQFF. Written as DNA, the CDR3 is TGTGCCACCAGTTCCAGCAGCTCCTACAATGAGCAGTTCTTC.

This clone was seen a handful of times. This chain joins TRBV7-2 and TRBJ2-6; D may be TRBD1 (6 bases). This CDR3 has 16 amino acids. Per germline, CDR1 SGHTA and CDR2 FQGNSA. V was trimmed by 5 bases and J by 2 bases, leaving 13 bases between them. The CDR3 coding sequence is TGTGCCAGCAGCCCACAGGGTACTACTGGGGCCAACGTCCTGACTTTC. Translated: CASSPQGTTGANVLTF.

The chain couples TRBV28 to TRBJ1-2; D is unresolved. CDR1 and CDR2 from the germline V gene are MDHEN and SYDVKM. This CDR3 has 11 residues. The V end was cut by 1 base, the J end by 6 bases, with 3 bases between. The CDR3 spells CASSLSHGYTF. In nucleotides, the CDR3 is TGTGCCAGCAGTTTATCCCATGGCTACACCTTC.

The genes are TRBV29-1 and TRBJ2-1, with D possibly TRBD2 on 7 matching bases. Trimming took 0 bases from V and 3 from J, leaving 12 bases between them. Germline V gene data show CDR1 as SQVTM and CDR2 as ANQGSEA. The CDR3 totals 15 residues. CDR3 loop: CSVEETGTIYNEQFF. The DNA for the CDR3 is TGCAGCGTTGAAGAAACAGGGACTATCTACAATGAGCAGTTCTTC.

The rearrangement joins TRBV7-9 to TRBJ1-4; TRBD1 is a possible D gene (6 bases). Germline assignment: CDR1 SEHNR and CDR2 FQNEAQ (reference sequence). Trimming cost V 1 base and J 6 bases, with 15 bases left between them. The CDR3 is made up of 16 amino acids. CDR3 bases: TGTGCCAGCAGCTTAGACGGGGGGCGCCCGGATGAAAAACTGTTTTTT. It translates to CASSLDGGRPDEKLFF.

The CDR3 reads CASSKRLGGQQETQYF. The CDR3 bases are TGTGCCAGTAGTAAGAGGCTGGGGGGACAGCAAGAGACCCAGTACTTC. The chain is built from TRBV19 and TRBJ2-5; possible D gene TRBD1, 7 bases. Germline V gives CDR1 LNHDA, CDR2 SQIVND (reference sequence). This CDR3 spans 16 amino acids. V shed 4 bases and J shed 2 bases, with 17 bases lying between them.

The V and J genes are TRBV6-6 and TRBJ2-3; TRBD2 agrees at 7 bases. In germline, CDR1 is MNHNY, CDR2 SVGAGI (reference sequence). Trimming at V came to 7 bases and at J to 6 bases, leaving 16 bases not matched to a gene. The CDR3 is 16 residues long. Here the CDR3 DNA reads TGTGCCAGCACGTTACCTTCGGGAGGTCCGTCCGATACGCAGTATTTT. Translation: CASTLPSGGPSDTQYF.

The chain employs TRBV6-1 and TRBJ2-5; D possibly corresponds to TRBD1 (5 bases). Germline-derived CDR1 and CDR2 are MNHNS and SASEGT. Trimming removed 2 bases from V and 0 bases from J, with 10 bases in between. The CDR3 extends over 15 amino acids. The CDR3 region is CASSEWGLDQETQYF. DNA of the CDR3: TGTGCCAGCAGTGAATGGGGCCTCGACCAAGAGACCCAGTACTTC.

This clone was counted many times. This rearrangement joins TRBV11-2 to TRBJ1-5; D gene ambiguous. This CDR3 region has 15 residues. Trimming removed 0 bases from V and 2 bases from J, with 8 bases in between. The germline CDR1 and CDR2 sequences are SGHAT and FQNNGV. The CDR3 protein is CASSLDPGGNQPQHF. The CDR3 nucleotides read TGTGCCAGCAGCTTAGATCCAGGCGGCAATCAGCCCCAGCATTTT.

The CDR3 here is CASSQDRRFSGNTIYF. The CDR3 DNA reads as TGTGCCAGCAGCCAGGACAGGCGCTTCTCTGGAAACACCATATATTTT. The chain joins TRBV27 to TRBJ1-3; 7 nucleotides align to TRBD1. The CDR3 totals 16 residues. Germline V lookup: CDR1 MNHEY, CDR2 SMNVEV (reference sequence). J lost 0 bases, V lost 6 bases, and 8 bases had no gene match.

The J gene is TRBJ1-5, the V gene TRBV18, with D possibly TRBD1 on 6 matching bases. CDR1 and CDR2 (germline): KGHSH, LQKENI. Trimming took off 1 base at V and 7 bases at J, with 11 bases between the two ends. The CDR3 covers 14 residues. Here the CDR3 reads CASSPRGGGQPQHF. DNA for the CDR3: TGTGCCAGCTCACCACGGGGAGGGGGACAGCCCCAGCATTTT.

The gene calls are TRBV5-1 and TRBJ2-3; possibly TRBD2 for D (6 bases). CDR3 length: 15 residues. Germline V gene data show CDR1 as SGHRS and CDR2 as YFSETQ. Deletions cut 0 bases from V and 3 bases from J, with 11 bases between. The CDR3 DNA is TGCGCCAGCAGCTTGGGGTCCGGAGGGACAGATACGCAGTATTTT. Protein sequence: CASSLGSGGTDTQYF.

This sequence joins TRBV11-2 and TRBJ2-7; D may be TRBD2 (6 bases). The CDR3 covers 14 residues. V was clipped by 0 bases and J by 3 bases, with 9 bases between them. CDR1 is SGHAT, CDR2 FQNNGV, per germline. The CDR3 DNA sequence: TGTGCCAGCAGCTTAGATTACGGGGGCTACGAGCAGTACTTC. Its translation: CASSLDYGGYEQYF.

The rearrangement uses TRBV6-6 and TRBJ1-6, with D perhaps TRBD1 (6 bases). The CDR3 spans 14 residues. The germline gives CDR1 MNHNY, CDR2 SVGAGI (reference sequence). The germline V and J ends were trimmed by 5 bases and 7 bases, with 12 bases remaining between them. The CDR3 DNA reads TGTGCCAGCAGTCGAGACAGGCAGAATTCACCCCTCCACTTT. Protein: CASSRDRQNSPLHF.

The chain combines TRBV5-1 with TRBJ2-1; 8 bases align to TRBD2. The V gene end was trimmed by 4 bases and the J gene end by 3 bases; junction bases not matched to a gene: 6. The germline V gene has CDR1 SGHRS and CDR2 YFSETQ. This CDR3 has 15 residues. CDR3 DNA: TGCGCCAGCAGCCCCGGGACTAGGAACTACAATGAGCAGTTCTTC. This translates into CASSPGTRNYNEQFF.

The chain couples TRBV5-8 to TRBJ2-3; possible D gene TRBD2, 5 bases. CDR3 length: 13 residues. Germline V gives CDR1 SGHTS, CDR2 YDEGEE. V was trimmed by 7 bases and J by 4 bases, leaving 13 bases between them. This CDR3 is CASPARGADTQYF. The DNA of the CDR3 is TGTGCCAGCCCAGCTCGGGGTGCAGATACGCAGTATTTT. Looking up the rest from reference TRBV5-8 and TRBJ2-3 gives the full variable domain: EAGVTQSPTHLIKTRGQQATLRCSPISGHTSVYWYQQALGLGLQFLLWYDEGEERNRGNFPPRFSGRQFPNYSSELNVNALELEDSALYLCASPARGADTQYFGPGTRLTVL.

V and J are TRBV19 and TRBJ2-1; the match to TRBD2 covers 7 bases. In germline, CDR1 is LNHDA, CDR2 SQIVND (reference sequence). V lost 6 bases to trimming and J lost 8 bases; unmatched junction nucleotides: 13. This CDR3 has 15 residues. The CDR3 sequence is CASRGGAGVADEQFF. In nucleotides, the CDR3 is TGTGCCAGTAGGGGAGGTGCGGGAGTCGCCGATGAGCAGTTCTTC.

Written as DNA, the CDR3 is TGTGCCAGTAGTATAGGGGCCGGGGACGGCTACACCTTC. It yields the protein CASSIGAGDGYTF. This chain joins TRBV19 and TRBJ1-2, with a weak D call TRBD1 (5 bases). CDR1 and CDR2 (germline): LNHDA, SQIVND (reference sequence). The germline V and J ends were trimmed by 1 base and 8 bases, with 11 bases remaining between them. The CDR3 length is 13 residues.

The rearrangement joins TRBV4-3 to TRBJ1-3, with D unresolved. The germline gives CDR1 LGHNA, CDR2 YSLEER. Between the trimmed V and J ends, which lost 3 bases and 1 base, there was a span of 10 bases. The CDR3 spans 15 residues. The CDR3 DNA sequence: TGCGCCAGCAGCCAGGAAGGCGGTTCTGGAAACACCATATATTTT. It codes for CASSQEGGSGNTIYF.

This chain uses TRBV27 with TRBJ2-5; tentatively, D is TRBD1 or TRBD2 (5 bases each). Trimming took off 5 bases at V and 8 bases at J, with 9 bases between the two ends. Germline CDR1 reads MNHEY; CDR2 reads SMNVEV (reference sequence). CDR3 length: 11 residues. The CDR3 here is CASSEGNTQYF. The CDR3 DNA sequence: TGTGCCAGCAGTGAGGGGAATACCCAGTACTTC.

The table lists this clone with a few counts. Different DNA sequences within this sample yield the same CDR3. The rearrangement uses TRBV27 and TRBJ2-5; the D is unclear. The CDR3 is 14 amino acids. CDR1 and CDR2 from the germline V gene are MNHEY and SMNVEV (reference sequence). V was trimmed by 0 bases and J by 0 bases, leaving 5 bases between them. CDR3 coding DNA: TGTGCCAGCAGTTTATCGGGGAACCAAGAGACCCAGTACTTC. Translated, it gives CASSLSGNQETQYF.

This clone occurred a few times. The CDR3 bases are TGTGCCAGCAGTTTAACGGGCGCCCCCGGGGAGCTGTTTTTT. Translating it yields CASSLTGAPGELFF. The rearrangement uses TRBV27 and TRBJ2-2; no clear D. The germline gives CDR1 MNHEY, CDR2 SMNVEV (reference sequence). CDR3 size: 14 residues. Between the trimmed V and J ends, which lost 2 bases and 6 bases, there was a span of 10 bases.

For the CDR3, the DNA is TGTGCCAGCAGCCTGTGGACCTTCTCGGTCTCTGGGGCCAACGTCCTGACTTTC. This codes for CASSLWTFSVSGANVLTF. This rearrangement joins TRBV5-4 to TRBJ2-6; D is undetermined. The CDR3 runs 18 residues. Germline loops: CDR1 SGHNT, CDR2 YYREEE (reference sequence). Trimming cost V 4 bases and J 0 bases, with 17 bases left between them. The full variable domain, with the rest looked up from reference TRBV5-4 and TRBJ2-6, is ETGVTQSPTHLIKTRGQQVTLRCSSQSGHNTVSWYQQALGQGPQFIFQYYREEENGRGNFPPRFSGLQFPNYSSELNVNALELDDSALYLCASSLWTFSVSGANVLTFGAGSRLTVL.

The chain couples TRBV6-5 to TRBJ2-3, with D uncertain. From germline, CDR1 is MNHEY and CDR2 SVGAGI. V was cut by 5 bases and J by 6 bases, with 9 bases left in between. The CDR3 totals 12 residues. The CDR3 DNA is TGTGCCAGCAGTCCCGGTAGGGATACGCAGTATTTT. This translates into CASSPGRDTQYF.

This sequence joins TRBV11-3 and TRBJ1-4; 10 bases align to TRBD1. Germline values: CDR1 SGHNT, CDR2 YENEEA. V lost 4 bases and J lost 6; bases outside the gene matches: 8. This CDR3 contains 16 residues. The CDR3 spells CASSWGRGTGDEKLFF. Written as DNA, the CDR3 is TGTGCCAGCAGCTGGGGCCGCGGGACAGGGGATGAAAAACTGTTTTTT.

This clone turned up a few times. The chain recombines TRBV7-9 with TRBJ1-5; 10 nucleotides line up with TRBD1. Germline V gene sequence: CDR1 SEHNR, CDR2 FQNEAQ (reference sequence). V was pared by 5 bases and J by 6 bases, with 7 bases of the junction left unmatched. The length of the CDR3 is 15 residues. The CDR3 protein is CASSPGTGAGQPQHF. The CDR3 nucleotides read TGTGCCAGCAGCCCCGGGACAGGGGCGGGTCAGCCCCAGCATTTT.

This clone was seen a few times. The genes are TRBV6-2 or TRBV6-3 and TRBJ2-1; TRBD1 matches 7 bases. Germline V gene lookup returns CDR1 MNHEY and CDR2 SVGEGT. The V and J ends lost 6 bases and 0 bases, in that order; junction bases with no gene match: 8. The CDR3 length is 16 residues. The DNA for the CDR3 is TGTGCCAGCAGCCGTTTCCAGGGGGACTCCTACAATGAGCAGTTCTTC. Its translation is CASSRFQGDSYNEQFF.